The TCR beta chain under discussion was sequenced for a study of monozygotic twins with inflammatory bowel disease. Germline V gene lookup returns CDR1 SGHNT and CDR2 YYREEE (reference sequence). This CDR3 spans 13 amino acids. cDNA was made in eight separate reactions per sample. TCRdb reprocessed the 5' RACE reads, keeping one entry per CDR3 protein, no DNA. The specimen's table records around 230,000 distinct CDR3 sequences. The TCR sequence derives from a human donor with ulcerative colitis or Crohn's disease, or a healthy co-twin of an affected twin (not recorded which). Sequencing used blood. The chain links TRBV5-4 to TRBJ2-7; the D gene TCRdb calls, TRBD1, cannot be checked with no DNA. The CDR3 loop is CASSPQGRGEQYF.